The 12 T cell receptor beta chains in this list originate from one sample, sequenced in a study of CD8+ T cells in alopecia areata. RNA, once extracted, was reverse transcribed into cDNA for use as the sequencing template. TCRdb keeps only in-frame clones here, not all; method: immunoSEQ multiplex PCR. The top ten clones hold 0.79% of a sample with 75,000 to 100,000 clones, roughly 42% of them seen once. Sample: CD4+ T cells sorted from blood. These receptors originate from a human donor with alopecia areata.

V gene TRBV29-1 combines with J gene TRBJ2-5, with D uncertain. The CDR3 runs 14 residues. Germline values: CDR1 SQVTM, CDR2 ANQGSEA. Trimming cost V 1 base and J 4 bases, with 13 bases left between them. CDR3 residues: CSVEVYVSGETQYF. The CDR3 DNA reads TGCAGCGTTGAAGTCTATGTATCGGGAGAGACCCAGTACTTC.

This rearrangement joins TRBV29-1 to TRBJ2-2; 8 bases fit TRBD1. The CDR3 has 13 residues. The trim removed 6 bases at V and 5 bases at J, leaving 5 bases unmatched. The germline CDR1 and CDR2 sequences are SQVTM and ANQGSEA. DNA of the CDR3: TGCAGCGTCCAGAGACAGGGGACCGGGGAGCTGTTTTTT. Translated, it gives CSVQRQGTGELFF.

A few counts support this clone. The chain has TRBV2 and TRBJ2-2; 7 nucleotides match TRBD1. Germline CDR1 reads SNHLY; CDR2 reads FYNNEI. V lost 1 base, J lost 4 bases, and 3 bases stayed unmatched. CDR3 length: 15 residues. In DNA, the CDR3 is TGTGCCAGCAGTGAAGTACCAGGGGGCACCGGGGAGCTGTTTTTT. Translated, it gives CASSEVPGGTGELFF. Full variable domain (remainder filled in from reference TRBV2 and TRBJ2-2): EPEVTQTPSHQVTQMGQEVILRCVPISNHLYFYWYRQILGQKVEFLVSFYNNEISEKSEIFDDQFSVERPDGSNFTLKIRSTKLEDSAMYFCASSEVPGGTGELFFGEGSRLTVL.

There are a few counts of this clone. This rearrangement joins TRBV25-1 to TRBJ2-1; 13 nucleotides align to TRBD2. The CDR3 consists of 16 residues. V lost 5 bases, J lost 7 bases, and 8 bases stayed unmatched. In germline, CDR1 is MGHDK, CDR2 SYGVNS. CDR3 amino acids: CASSPRGLAGQNEQFF. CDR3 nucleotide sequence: TGTGCCAGCAGTCCACGGGGACTAGCGGGACAAAATGAGCAGTTCTTC.

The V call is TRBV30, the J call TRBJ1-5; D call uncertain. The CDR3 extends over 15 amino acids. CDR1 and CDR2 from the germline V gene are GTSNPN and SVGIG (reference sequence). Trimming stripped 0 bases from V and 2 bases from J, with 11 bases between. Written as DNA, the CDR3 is TGTGCCTGGAGTGTCCAGGATGATGGCAATCAGCCCCAGCATTTT. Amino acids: CAWSVQDDGNQPQHF.

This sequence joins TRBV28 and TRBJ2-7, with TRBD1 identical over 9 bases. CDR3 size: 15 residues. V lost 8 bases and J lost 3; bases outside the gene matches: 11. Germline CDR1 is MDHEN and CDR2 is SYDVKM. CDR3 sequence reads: CASQTPGTGYYEQYF. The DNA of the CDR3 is TGTGCCAGCCAAACCCCCGGGACAGGGTACTACGAGCAGTACTTC.

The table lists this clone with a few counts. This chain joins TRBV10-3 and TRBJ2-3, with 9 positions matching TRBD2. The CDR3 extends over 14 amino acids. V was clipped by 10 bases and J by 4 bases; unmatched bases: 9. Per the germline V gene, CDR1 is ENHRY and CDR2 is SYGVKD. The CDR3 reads CATMGGGASDTQYF. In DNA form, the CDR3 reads TGTGCCACCATGGGCGGGGGGGCCTCAGATACGCAGTATTTT.

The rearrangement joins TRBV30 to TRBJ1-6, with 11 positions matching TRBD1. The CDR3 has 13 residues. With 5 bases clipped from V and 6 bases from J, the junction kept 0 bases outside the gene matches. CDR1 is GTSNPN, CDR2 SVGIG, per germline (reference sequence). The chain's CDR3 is CAWGQGANSPLHF. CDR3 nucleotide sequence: TGTGCCTGGGGACAGGGGGCTAATTCACCCCTCCACTTT.

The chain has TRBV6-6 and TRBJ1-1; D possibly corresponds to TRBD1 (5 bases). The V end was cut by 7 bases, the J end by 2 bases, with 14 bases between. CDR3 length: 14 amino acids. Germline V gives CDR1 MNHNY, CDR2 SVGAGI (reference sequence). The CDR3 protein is CASTKSGSNTEAFF. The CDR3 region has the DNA TGTGCCAGCACCAAATCAGGGAGCAACACTGAAGCTTTCTTT.

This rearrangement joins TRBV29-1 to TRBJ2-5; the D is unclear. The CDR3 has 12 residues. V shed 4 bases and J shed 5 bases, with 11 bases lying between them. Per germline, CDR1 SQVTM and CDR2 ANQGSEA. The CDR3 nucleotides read TGCAGCGTTGTACCGGCGATTGAGACCCAGTACTTC. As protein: CSVVPAIETQYF.

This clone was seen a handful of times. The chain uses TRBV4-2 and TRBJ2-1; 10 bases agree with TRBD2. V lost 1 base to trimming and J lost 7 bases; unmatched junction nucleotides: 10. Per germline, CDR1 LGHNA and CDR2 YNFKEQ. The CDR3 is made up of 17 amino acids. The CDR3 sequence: CASSQAVGSGGTNEQFF. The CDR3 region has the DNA TGTGCCAGCAGCCAAGCTGTGGGTAGCGGGGGGACAAATGAGCAGTTCTTC.

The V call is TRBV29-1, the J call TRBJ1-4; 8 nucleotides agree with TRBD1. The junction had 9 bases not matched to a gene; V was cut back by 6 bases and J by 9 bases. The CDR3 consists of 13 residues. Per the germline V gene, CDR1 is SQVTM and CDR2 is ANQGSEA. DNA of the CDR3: TGCAGCGTCGCAGGGGGCGAATTCAAAAAACTGTTTTTT. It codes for CSVAGGEFKKLFF.